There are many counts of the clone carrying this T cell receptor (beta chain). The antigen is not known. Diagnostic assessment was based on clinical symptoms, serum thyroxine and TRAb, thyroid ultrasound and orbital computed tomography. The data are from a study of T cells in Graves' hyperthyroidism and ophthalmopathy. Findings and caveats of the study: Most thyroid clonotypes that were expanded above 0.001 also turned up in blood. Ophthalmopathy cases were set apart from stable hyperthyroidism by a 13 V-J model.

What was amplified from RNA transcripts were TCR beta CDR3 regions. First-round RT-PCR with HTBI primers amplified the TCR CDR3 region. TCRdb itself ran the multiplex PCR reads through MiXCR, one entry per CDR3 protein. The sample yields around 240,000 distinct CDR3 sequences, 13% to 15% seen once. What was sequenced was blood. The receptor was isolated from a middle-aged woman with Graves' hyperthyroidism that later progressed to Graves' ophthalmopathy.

CDR3 nucleotides: TGTGCCAGCAGTCCTAGCGGTTACGAGCAGTACTTC. The encoded protein is CASSPSGYEQYF. This chain links TRBV2 with TRBJ2-7; 7 bases align to TRBD2. The CDR3 consists of 12 residues. Germline V gene lookup returns CDR1 SNHLY and CDR2 FYNNEI. V gave up 5 bases and J gave up 4 bases; unmatched junction bases: 2.